Presented here are 2 T cell receptor beta chains from one specimen sequenced in a study of CD8 T cells in ankylosing spondylitis. TCRdb processed the 5' RACE reads anew with MiXCR; each CDR3 protein has one entry. Of some 42,000 distinct CDR3 sequences listed, approximately 2.6% were seen once; the top ten hold approximately 4.4%. Sequences were obtained from blood, either unsorted or a sorted T cell fraction (not recorded which). These receptors came from a male donor with ankylosing spondylitis or in good health (not recorded which).

This clonotype appeared many times. This chain links TRBV9 with TRBJ2-1, with 7 positions matching TRBD1. The V gene's germline CDR1 is SGDLS and CDR2 YYNGEE. V trimming: 2 bases; J trimming: 3 bases; junction bases outside the gene matches: 5. This CDR3 is built from 15 residues. CDR3 sequence reads: CASSVLTGFYNEQFF. The CDR3 nucleotides read TGTGCCAGCAGCGTCTTGACAGGGTTCTACAATGAGCAGTTCTTC.

This clonotype came up many times. The chain recombines TRBV9 with TRBJ2-5; TRBD1 is a possible D gene (5 bases). Germline lookup yields CDR1 SGDLS and CDR2 YYNGEE. V was clipped by 0 bases and J by 5 bases, with 11 bases between them. The CDR3 has 14 residues. The DNA for the CDR3 is TGTGCCAGCAGCGTAGACCAGGGTCGGGAGACCCAGTACTTC. It codes for CASSVDQGRETQYF. The whole variable domain, remainder taken from reference TRBV9 and TRBJ2-5, is DSGVTQTPKHLITATGQRVTLRCSPRSGDLSVYWYQQSLDQGLQFLIQYYNGEERAKGNILERFSAQQFPDLHSELNLSSLELGDSALYFCASSVDQGRETQYFGPGTRLLVL.